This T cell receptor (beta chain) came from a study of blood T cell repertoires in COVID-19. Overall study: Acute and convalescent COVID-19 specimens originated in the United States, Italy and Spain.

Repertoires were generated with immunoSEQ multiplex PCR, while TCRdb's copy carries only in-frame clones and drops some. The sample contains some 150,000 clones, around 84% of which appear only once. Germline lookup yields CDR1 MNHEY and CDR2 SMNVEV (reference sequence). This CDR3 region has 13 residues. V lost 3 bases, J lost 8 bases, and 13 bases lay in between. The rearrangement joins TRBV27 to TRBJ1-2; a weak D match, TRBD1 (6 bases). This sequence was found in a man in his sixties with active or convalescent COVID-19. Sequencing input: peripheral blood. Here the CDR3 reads CASSLLAGEGYTF. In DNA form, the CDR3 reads TGTGCCAGCAGTTTGCTAGCAGGGGAAGGCTACACCTTC.